This paragraph reports one T cell receptor (beta chain). The data stem from a study of blood T cell repertoires in COVID-19. Overall study: T cells, B-cell-depleted T cells, or PBMCs supplied cDNA or gDNA.

Authors' analysis steps: Amplified reference gene primers provided the basis for estimating nucleated cell counts. Clones were sequenced by immunoSEQ multiplex PCR, and TCRdb holds only the in-frame ones, with some missing. That table gives V, J and clone size, and the DNA gave D and trimming. This table has fewer than 500,000 clones, nearly 90% appearing once. The cohort comprised adults aged about 18 to 90 years residing in about 25 US areas. Deletions cut 6 bases from V and 4 bases from J, with 15 bases between. CDR1 is MDHEN and CDR2 is SYDVKM in the germline V gene. CDR3 size: 14 residues. The TCR sequence derives from a woman between 18 and 29 years old with acute COVID-19. This chain uses TRBV28 with TRBJ1-2, with D maybe TRBD1 (5 bases). The source material was PBMCs or T cells enriched from blood (not recorded which). The CDR3 sequence: CASRTTDWAYGYTF. CDR3 coding DNA: TGTGCCAGCAGGACGACAGATTGGGCCTATGGCTACACCTTC.